The 30 T cell receptor beta chains below come from one sample, sequenced in a study of post-analysis software for immune sequencing data. Study-wide results and limits: TRBV segments more frequent in patients than in controls numbered a few and included TRBV5-6, TRBV5-1 and TRBV20-1.

Every TCR beta cDNA library bore unique molecular identifiers. TCRdb reanalysed the PCR reads using MiXCR and keeps one entry per CDR3 protein. The sample has approximately 730,000 distinct CDR3 sequences; roughly 50% are singletons. No antigen has been identified for these receptors. Sequencing was carried out using blood. The receptors were sampled from a girl aged 10-17 years with multiple sclerosis.

This clonotype was counted only a few times. The chain employs TRBV29-1 and TRBJ2-5, with 7 bases fitting TRBD1. CDR3 length: 13 amino acids. J lost 11 bases, V lost 6 bases, and 15 bases had no gene match. Germline loops: CDR1 SQVTM, CDR2 ANQGSEA. CDR3 DNA: TGCAGCGTCCGACAGGGAGCTACTGATGAGCAGTACTTC. Translation gives CSVRQGATDEQYF.

This clonotype was found once. The rearrangement joins TRBV18 to TRBJ2-5; 8 nucleotides align to TRBD2. TRBJ2-7 explains the end of the DNA better; the J call may be wrong. The CDR3 extends over 15 amino acids. CDR1 and CDR2 (germline): KGHSH, LQKENI. CDR3 amino acids: CASSPTSGTRYEQYF. CDR3 DNA sequence: TGTGCCAGCTCACCCACTAGCGGCACCCGTTACGAGCAGTACTTC.

The J gene is TRBJ1-1, the V gene TRBV7-8; D is uncertain. The germline V and J ends were trimmed by 5 bases and 3 bases, with 16 bases remaining between them. The V gene's germline CDR1 is SGHVS and CDR2 FQNEAQ. The CDR3 loop spans 15 amino acids. The DNA for the CDR3 is TGTGCCAGCAGCCAATCAAGTATCAGCTACACTGAAGCTTTCTTT. Its protein product is CASSQSSISYTEAFF.

The V call is TRBV7-2, the J call TRBJ2-1; 12 bases agree with TRBD1. The germline gives CDR1 SGHTA, CDR2 FQGNSA. CDR3 size: 16 residues. After removal of 1 base from V and 6 bases from J, the junction contained 4 bases not matched to a gene. Here the CDR3 DNA reads TGTGCCAGCAGCTTAGTCGGGACAGGGGGCGGCAATGAGCAGTTCTTC. It encodes CASSLVGTGGGNEQFF.

The chain has TRBV20-1 and TRBJ2-7; D not certain. Trimming cost V 3 bases and J 6 bases, with 18 bases left between them. Germline lookup yields CDR1 DFQATT and CDR2 SNEGSKA (reference sequence). The CDR3 length is 14 residues. The CDR3 loop is CSARSGPRLGEQYF. The CDR3 nucleotides are TGCAGTGCTAGGTCCGGGCCAAGGCTTGGCGAGCAGTACTTC.

As to this clonotype: At one end the junction does not follow the germline gene, possibly because of a read error. The chain joins TRBV12-3 or TRBV12-4 to TRBJ1-2; 7 bases match TRBD1. The CDR3 length is 15 residues. The CDR3 DNA is TGTACCAGCAGTCGACAGGGCATGGCTAACTATGGCTACACCTTC. Its protein is CTSSRQGMANYGYTF.

This sequence joins TRBV6-5 and TRBJ1-2; D not certain. V lost 1 base and J lost 3, with 6 bases in between. The length of the CDR3 is 13 residues. Germline assignment: CDR1 MNHEY and CDR2 SVGAGI. The CDR3 bases are TGTGCCAGCAGTTACTTCCCTTACTATGGCTACACCTTC. Its protein is CASSYFPYYGYTF.

The chain employs TRBV28 and TRBJ2-1; 9 bases agree with TRBD2. This CDR3 is 16 amino acids long. Germline assignment: CDR1 MDHEN and CDR2 SYDVKM. V lost 1 base, J lost 6 bases, and 7 bases stayed unmatched. The CDR3 nucleotides read TGTGCCAGCAGTTTATACGGCGGGAGGGCCTTCAATGAGCAGTTCTTC. Translating it yields CASSLYGGRAFNEQFF.

The chain uses TRBV24-1 and TRBJ1-2, with 8 bases aligning to TRBD1. V trimming: 4 bases; J trimming: 5 bases; junction bases outside the gene matches: 5. CDR3 size: 14 residues. Germline-derived CDR1 and CDR2 are KGHDR and SFDVKD. Here the CDR3 DNA reads TGTGCCACCAGTGACCTCCGACAGGGGTATGGCTACACCTTC. It translates to CATSDLRQGYGYTF.

A remark on this clonotype: The junction shows a germline mismatch at one end, possibly a read error. This rearrangement joins TRBV10-3 to TRBJ2-7; 10 bases map to TRBD1. Germline assignment: CDR1 ENHRY and CDR2 SYGVKD. The CDR3 contains 15 residues. The CDR3 DNA is TGTACCATCAGTGGGGGACAGGGGTTTCCCTACGAGCAGTACTTC. Protein sequence: CTISGGQGFPYEQYF.

V is TRBV24-1 and J is TRBJ2-1; D is uncertain. Germline V gene lookup returns CDR1 KGHDR and CDR2 SFDVKD. The CDR3 covers 11 residues. The V and J ends lost 8 bases and 5 bases respectively, with 6 bases between them. The CDR3 loop reads CATKDHNEQFF. The CDR3 DNA sequence: TGTGCCACCAAGGATCACAATGAGCAGTTCTTC.

This chain joins TRBV20-1 and TRBJ2-3; no clear D. Germline CDR1 is DFQATT and CDR2 is SNEGSKA (reference sequence). Trimming removed 3 bases at V and 1 base at J, with 20 bases between. This CDR3 region has 17 residues. CDR3 nucleotides: TGCAGTGCTAGGGCTATATTAACAGTTATCGGCACAGATACGCAGTATTTT. Its protein is CSARAILTVIGTDTQYF.

This clonotype was counted a few times. The DNA for the CDR3 is TGTGCCACCAGCAGGACAGGGTTGGGGACCCAGTACTTC. This sequence encodes CATSRTGLGTQYF. The V gene is TRBV15, the J gene TRBJ2-5; 7 bases fit TRBD1. J lost 7 bases, V lost 3 bases, and 5 bases had no gene match. The germline gives CDR1 LNHNV, CDR2 YYDKDF (reference sequence). This CDR3 region has 13 residues.

This clonotype was detected only a few times. The rearrangement uses TRBV27 and TRBJ2-4, with D perhaps matching TRBD1 (6 bases). The CDR3 runs 15 residues. CDR1 is MNHEY, CDR2 SMNVEV, per germline (reference sequence). V shed 3 bases and J shed 1 base, with 10 bases lying between them. The CDR3 region has the DNA TGTGCCAGCAGTTTGCAGGGGAACGCCAAAAACATTCAGTACTTC. Its translation: CASSLQGNAKNIQYF.

This clonotype was detected a few times. The rearrangement uses TRBV29-1 and TRBJ2-3; tentatively, D is TRBD2 (6 bases). V was cut by 0 bases and J by 1 base, with 11 bases left in between. Germline CDR1 reads SQVTM; CDR2 reads ANQGSEA. There are 15 residues in the CDR3. CDR3 region: CSVEEPASGTDTQYF. CDR3 nucleotide sequence: TGCAGCGTTGAAGAACCGGCTAGCGGCACAGATACGCAGTATTTT.

This clonotype was seen a few times. The chain combines TRBV29-1 with TRBJ2-7; 8 bases align to TRBD1. J lost 1 base, V lost 4 bases, and 9 bases had no gene match. This CDR3 spans 15 amino acids. Per germline, CDR1 SQVTM and CDR2 ANQGSEA. The chain's CDR3 is CSVAHRGIGSYEQYF. The CDR3 bases are TGCAGCGTTGCGCACAGGGGGATTGGTTCCTACGAGCAGTACTTC.

This clonotype was counted between two and nine times. The V gene is TRBV7-9, the J gene TRBJ1-6; the D gene is possibly TRBD1 (5 bases). Germline CDR1 reads SEHNR; CDR2 reads FQNEAQ (reference sequence). The ends were cut back, 5 bases at V and 11 bases at J, with 10 bases in the middle. The CDR3 is 12 amino acids. Written as DNA, the CDR3 is TGTGCCAGCAGCGACAGCGGGGCACCCCTCCACTTT. This encodes CASSDSGAPLHF.

This clonotype was detected a few times. This chain uses TRBV7-9 with TRBJ2-3, with unresolved D. CDR1 is SEHNR and CDR2 is FQNEAQ in the germline V gene (reference sequence). V lost 2 bases, J lost 2 bases, and 11 bases lay in between. The CDR3 has 15 residues. The CDR3 region has the DNA TGTGCCAGCAGCTTACGGTCAGGAAACACAGATACGCAGTATTTT. It translates to CASSLRSGNTDTQYF.

This clonotype was counted only a few times. The chain couples TRBV7-6 to TRBJ2-5; no firm D call. Deletions cut 3 bases from V and 1 base from J, with 15 bases between. This CDR3 is built from 16 residues. In germline, CDR1 is SGHVS, CDR2 FNYEAQ. CDR3 amino acids: CASSFLGGAPQETQYF. In DNA, the CDR3 is TGTGCCAGCAGCTTCTTAGGCGGAGCTCCCCAAGAGACCCAGTACTTC.

The rearrangement links TRBV13 to TRBJ2-1; possible D gene TRBD2, 6 bases. The V and J ends lost 0 bases and 6 bases respectively, with 9 bases between them. Germline V gene sequence: CDR1 PRHDT, CDR2 FYEKMQ (reference sequence). This CDR3 is built from 14 residues. CDR3 coding DNA: TGTGCCAGCAGCTTAGGCGGCGGGATCAATGAGCAGTTCTTC. Its protein is CASSLGGGINEQFF.

The chain carries TRBV5-1 and TRBJ2-1, with a tentative D call TRBD2 (6 bases). The V gene's germline CDR1 is SGHRS and CDR2 YFSETQ. The CDR3 runs 15 residues. The germline V and J ends were trimmed by 1 base and 6 bases, with 14 bases remaining between them. The CDR3 spells CASSLYGSWGNEQFF. CDR3 sequence (DNA): TGCGCCAGCAGCTTGTACGGGAGTTGGGGCAATGAGCAGTTCTTC.

This clonotype was seen a few times. For the CDR3, the DNA is TGTGCCAGCAGTCCAGGACAGGGATTGAGGTTCTTC. Its translation: CASSPGQGLRFF. J is TRBJ2-1 and V is TRBV12-3 or TRBV12-4; 8 bases line up with TRBD1. This CDR3 contains 12 residues. J lost 15 bases, V lost 5 bases, and 9 bases had no gene match.

The CDR3 is CASTLGTVNYGYTF. As DNA, the CDR3 is TGCGCCAGCACCCTCGGGACAGTGAACTATGGCTACACCTTC. V and J are TRBV5-1 and TRBJ1-2, with 7 bases matching TRBD1. CDR3 size: 14 residues. CDR1 is SGHRS and CDR2 is YFSETQ in the germline V gene. V gave up 6 bases and J gave up 2 bases; unmatched junction bases: 7.

The genes are TRBV19 and TRBJ2-1; 11 bases match TRBD2. The J segment lost 9 bases and the V segment lost 4 bases, leaving 2 bases of the junction unmatched. Germline-derived CDR1 and CDR2 are LNHDA and SQIVND (reference sequence). CDR3 length: 13 residues. CDR3 DNA sequence: TGTGCCAGTAGTACCGGACTAGCGGGTGAGCAGTTCTTC. Its protein product is CASSTGLAGEQFF.

This sequence joins TRBV5-1 and TRBJ2-7, with 12 bases aligning to TRBD1. Germline V gene data show CDR1 as SGHRS and CDR2 as YFSETQ. Trimming cost V 3 bases and J 5 bases; bases outside gene matches: 6. The CDR3 runs to 15 residues. The CDR3 region has the DNA TGCGCCAGCAGCTGGGGACAGGGGGCCGCCCACGAGCAGTACTTC. Translation: CASSWGQGAAHEQYF.

The CDR3 nucleotides are TGCGCCAGCAGCCAAGAACAAGCCAGGGGAGAGACCCAGTACTTC. It specifies CASSQEQARGETQYF. J is TRBJ2-7 and V is TRBV4-1, with D possibly being TRBD1 (6 bases). The J call may not be correct, given that the DNA end is closer to TRBJ2-5. Germline V lookup: CDR1 MGHRA, CDR2 YSYEKL. This CDR3 contains 15 residues.

This sequence joins TRBV19 and TRBJ2-7; 12 positions match TRBD2. Germline V lookup: CDR1 LNHDA, CDR2 SQIVND (reference sequence). This CDR3 region has 16 residues. V trimming: 5 bases; J trimming: 2 bases; junction bases outside the gene matches: 7. This CDR3 reads CASSSPTSGGPYEQYF. CDR3 DNA sequence: TGTGCCAGTAGTTCTCCGACTAGCGGGGGACCCTACGAGCAGTACTTC.

This clonotype was seen a handful of times. The chain uses TRBV3-1 and TRBJ2-7; TRBD1 matches at 9 bases. Unmatched junction bases numbered 6, after V lost 1 base and J lost 5 bases. Germline V gene data show CDR1 as LGHDT and CDR2 as YNNKEL (reference sequence). This CDR3 contains 15 residues. The CDR3 sequence is CASSQGGQGFHEQYF. In nucleotides, the CDR3 is TGTGCCAGCAGCCAAGGGGGACAGGGCTTTCACGAGCAGTACTTC.

This chain uses TRBV10-3 with TRBJ2-7; 12 nucleotides align to TRBD2. The CDR3 runs 20 residues. The germline V gene encodes CDR1 ENHRY and CDR2 SYGVKD. J gave up 0 bases and V 0 bases, and 12 bases lay outside the gene matches. CDR3 in amino acids: CAISESTGLAGPTTSYEQYF. For the CDR3, the DNA is TGTGCCATCAGTGAGTCGACGGGACTAGCGGGCCCTACCACCTCCTACGAGCAGTACTTC.

V and J are TRBV5-1 and TRBJ2-1; 8 positions agree with TRBD2. This CDR3 contains 16 residues. Germline V CDR1 and CDR2: SGHRS, YFSETQ. The junction had 10 bases not matched to a gene; V was cut back by 4 bases and J by 4 bases. In DNA, the CDR3 is TGCGCCAGCAGCGGGACACTAGCGGACCCGTACAATGAGCAGTTCTTC. Its translation: CASSGTLADPYNEQFF.